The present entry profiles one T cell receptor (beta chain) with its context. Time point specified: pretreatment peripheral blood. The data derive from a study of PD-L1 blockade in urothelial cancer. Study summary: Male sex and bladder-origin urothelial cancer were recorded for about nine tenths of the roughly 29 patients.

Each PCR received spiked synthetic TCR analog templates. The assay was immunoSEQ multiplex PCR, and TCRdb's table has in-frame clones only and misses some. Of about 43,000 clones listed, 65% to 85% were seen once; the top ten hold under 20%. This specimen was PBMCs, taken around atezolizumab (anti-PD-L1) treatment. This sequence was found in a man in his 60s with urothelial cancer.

The CDR3 bases are TGTGCCAGCAGTCTCCTAGCGGAAGCTTCCGGGGAGCTGTTTTTT. Protein sequence: CASSLLAEASGELFF. The genes are TRBV6-4 and TRBJ2-2; 7 nucleotides agree with TRBD2. Germline CDR1 reads MRHNA; CDR2 reads SNTAGT. The CDR3 consists of 15 residues. Unmatched junction bases numbered 9, after V lost 5 bases and J lost 6 bases.